This T cell receptor (beta chain) was found in a study of T cells in Graves' hyperthyroidism and ophthalmopathy. Study overall: The initial diagnosis was the point when peripheral blood was collected, ahead of any treatment. Findings and caveats of the study: In blood, most of the thyroid clonotypes expanded above 0.001 were also present.

TCR beta CDR3 sequences were amplified from RNA transcripts. First-round RT-PCR with HTBI primers amplified the TCR CDR3 region. One entry per CDR3 protein, called by TCRdb with MiXCR from the multiplex PCR reads. The table includes about 840,000 distinct CDR3 sequences, more than 30% detected once. Each diagnosis drew on symptoms, thyroxine, TRAb, thyroid ultrasound and orbital computed tomography findings. In its sample, this clonotype was seen many times. Its antigen is unknown. Sequencing used blood. This clonotype was sampled from a man aged 18 to 29 with Graves' hyperthyroidism.

The CDR3 DNA reads as TGCAGTGCTAGAGGGACAGATAACACTGAAGCTTTCTTT. Its translation is CSARGTDNTEAFF. This sequence joins TRBV20-1 and TRBJ1-1; the D gene is possibly TRBD1 (6 bases). The CDR3 has 13 amino acids. Trimming shortened V by 1 base and J by 2 bases, and 8 bases separated the two germline ends. From germline, CDR1 is DFQATT and CDR2 SNEGSKA (reference sequence).